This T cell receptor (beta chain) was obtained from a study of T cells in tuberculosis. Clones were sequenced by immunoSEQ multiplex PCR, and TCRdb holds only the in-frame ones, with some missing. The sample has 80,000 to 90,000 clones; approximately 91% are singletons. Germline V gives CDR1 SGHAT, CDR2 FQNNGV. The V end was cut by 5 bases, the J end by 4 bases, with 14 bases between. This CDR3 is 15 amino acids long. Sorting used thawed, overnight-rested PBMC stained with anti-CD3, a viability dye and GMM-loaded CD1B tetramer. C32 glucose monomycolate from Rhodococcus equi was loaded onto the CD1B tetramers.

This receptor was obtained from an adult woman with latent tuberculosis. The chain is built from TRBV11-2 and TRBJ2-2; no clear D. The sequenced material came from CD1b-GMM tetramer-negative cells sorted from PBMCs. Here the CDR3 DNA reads TGTGCCAGCAGCACTACTCCTCCGGCCACCGGGGAGCTGTTTTTT. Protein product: CASSTTPPATGELFF.